The rows below give T cell receptor beta chains drawn from one sample of a study of blood T cell repertoires in COVID-19. Repertoires were generated with immunoSEQ multiplex PCR, while TCRdb's copy carries only in-frame clones and drops some. The sample has about 360,000 clones, 88% seen once. Input material: PBMCs or T cells enriched from blood (not recorded which). These TCRs come from a woman aged 40 to 55 with acute COVID-19. CDR3s include the opening cysteine and the closing phenylalanine or tryptophan. Each record gives: V gene, J gene, CDR3 length, CDR3 protein.

>TRBV5-1|TRBJ2-7|13
CASSLDGGFEQYF
>TRBV2|TRBJ1-1|14
CASTSEGRNTEAFF
>TRBV5-1|TRBJ1-1|14
CASSGGDSYTEAFF
>TRBV5-1|TRBJ1-1|13
CASSLSSGTEAFF
>TRBV9|TRBJ2-2|14
CASRGLAGAGELFF
>TRBV10-3|TRBJ2-3|19
CAISESGTSGDPSTDTQYF
>TRBV28|TRBJ1-2|14
CASSLFGRNYGYTF
>TRBV2|TRBJ2-1|14
CASSEVLAGNEQFF
>TRBV24-1|TRBJ2-1|17
CATSDPGTSGELGEQFF
>TRBV19|TRBJ1-2|16
CASSIRNREANYGYTF
>TRBV29-1|TRBJ1-2|15
CSAPDRGLANYGYTF
>TRBV5-1|TRBJ2-3|15
CASSLEGSGGDTQYF
>TRBV15|TRBJ2-1|15
CATSRDWGTYNEQFF
>TRBV19|TRBJ1-2|14
CASSILDRAGGYTF
>TRBV27|TRBJ1-5|14
CASSFRGLGQPQHF
>TRBV12-3/TRBV12-4|TRBJ1-5|12
CASSTGSQPQHF
>TRBV3-1/TRBV3-2|TRBJ2-2|16
CASSRRQGSSTGELFF
>TRBV5-4|TRBJ1-2|14
CASTPGGTGSGYTF
>TRBV6-1|TRBJ1-2|18
CASSEAPGTGGAVRGYTF
>TRBV6-6|TRBJ2-5|16
CASRNRQGRDLGTQYF
>TRBV11-2|TRBJ1-5|14
CASSPGRGNQPQHF
>TRBV29-1|TRBJ1-4|12
CSAQAPNEKLFF
>TRBV27|TRBJ2-5|14
CASRVFGRQETQYF
>TRBV5-1|TRBJ2-7|14
CASTPDSHSYEQYF
>TRBV27|TRBJ1-2|14
CASSGAGDNYGYTF
>TRBV10-3|TRBJ2-2|14
CAISPGGRTGELFF